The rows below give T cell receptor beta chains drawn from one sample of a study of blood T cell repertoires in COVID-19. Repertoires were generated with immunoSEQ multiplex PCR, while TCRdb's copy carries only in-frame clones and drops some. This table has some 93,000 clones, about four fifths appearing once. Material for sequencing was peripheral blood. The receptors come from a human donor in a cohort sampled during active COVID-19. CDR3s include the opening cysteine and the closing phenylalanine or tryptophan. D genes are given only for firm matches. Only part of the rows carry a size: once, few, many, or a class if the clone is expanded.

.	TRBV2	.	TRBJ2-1	TGTGCCAGCAGAGGATCAGGCGATGAGCAGTTCTTC	CASRGSGDEQFF
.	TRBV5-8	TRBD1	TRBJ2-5	TGTGCCAGCACACACCGGGACAGGGGTGAGACCCAGTACTTC	CASTHRDRGETQYF
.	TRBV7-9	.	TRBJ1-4	TGTGCCAGCAGCTTAGGGAGGGGCGGGACGCTTGCAACTAATGAAAAACTGTTTTTT	CASSLGRGGTLATNEKLFF
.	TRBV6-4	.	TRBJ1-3	TGTGCCAGCAGTGTGACAGGTTTATACTCTGGAAACACCATATATTTT	CASSVTGLYSGNTIYF
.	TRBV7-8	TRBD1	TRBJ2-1	TGTGCCAGCAGCTTAGCCTTGGGGACAGAACACAATGAGCAGTTCTTC	CASSLALGTEHNEQFF
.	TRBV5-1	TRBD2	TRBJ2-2	TGCGCCAGCGGCCCGACGGGGGGAGACACCGGGGAGCTGTTTTTT	CASGPTGGDTGELFF
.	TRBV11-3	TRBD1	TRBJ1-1	TGTGCCAGCAGCCGAGACAGGGCTACTGAAGCTTTCTTT	CASSRDRATEAFF
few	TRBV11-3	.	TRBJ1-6	TGTGCCAGCAGCTTAGACACGGGATCACCCCTCCACTTT	CASSLDTGSPLHF
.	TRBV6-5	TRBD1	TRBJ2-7	TGTGCCAGCAGTACCGGACTGACAGGGGGCGAGCAGTACTTC	CASSTGLTGGEQYF
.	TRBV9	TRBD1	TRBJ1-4	TGTGCCAGCAGCGCCAGGGACAGCCGAAAACTGTTTTTT	CASSARDSRKLFF
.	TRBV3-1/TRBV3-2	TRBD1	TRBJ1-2	TGTGCCAGCAGCCAAGAAGGGACAGGGCGCCAGGGCTACACCTTC	CASSQEGTGRQGYTF
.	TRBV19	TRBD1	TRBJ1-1	TGTGCCAGTAGCCCCCGAACAGGGGCCGGGACTGAAGCTTTCTTT	CASSPRTGAGTEAFF
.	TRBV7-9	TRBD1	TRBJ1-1	TGTGCCAGCAGCCAACTTGACAGGGGCACTGAAGCTTTCTTT	CASSQLDRGTEAFF
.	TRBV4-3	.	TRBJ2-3	TGCGCCAGCAGCTTAGGGAGTGGCACAGATACGCAGTATTTT	CASSLGSGTDTQYF
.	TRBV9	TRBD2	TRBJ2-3	TGTGCCAGCAGCGTCCCCTTGAAGGGACATCCGGGACTAGCGGGAGGAACTAAGGATACGCAGTATTTT	CASSVPLKGHPGLAGGTKDTQYF
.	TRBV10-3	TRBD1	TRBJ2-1	TGTGCCACTAATAGGGGGACAGGGGTTGGCGGGACCTACAATGAGCAGTTCTTC	CATNRGTGVGGTYNEQFF
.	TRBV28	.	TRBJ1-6	TGTGCCAGCAGCCGAACAGGCATTTACACCTATAATTCACCCCTCCACTTT	CASSRTGIYTYNSPLHF
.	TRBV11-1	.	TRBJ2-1	TGTGCCAGCAGCTTAATTAGAGTTTCCAATGAGCAGTTCTTC	CASSLIRVSNEQFF
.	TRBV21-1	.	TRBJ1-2	TGTGCCAGCAGCAAAGTTTTAACAGGGGGGAACTATGGCTACACCTTC	CASSKVLTGGNYGYTF
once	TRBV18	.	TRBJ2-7	TGTGCCAGCTCACCAGGACTGAGCTCCTACGAGCAGTACTTC	CASSPGLSSYEQYF
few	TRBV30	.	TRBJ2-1	TGTGCCTGGACCCTTGGTGGCGGGACCTACAATGAGCAGTTCTTC	CAWTLGGGTYNEQFF
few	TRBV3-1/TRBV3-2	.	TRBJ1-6	TGTGCCAGCAGCACCCGTGGGAGCAATTCACCCCTCCACTTT	CASSTRGSNSPLHF
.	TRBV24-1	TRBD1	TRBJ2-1	TGTGCCACCAGTGATTTAGGTGGACAGGGGGTCAATGAGCAGTTCTTC	CATSDLGGQGVNEQFF
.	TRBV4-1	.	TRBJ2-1	TGCGCCAGCAGCCAAGGTGGGAGGGGGTACAATGAGCAGTTCTTC	CASSQGGRGYNEQFF
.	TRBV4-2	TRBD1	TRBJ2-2	TGTGCCAGCAGCCAAGAGAGAAGGGGGCTGTCGACCGGGGAGCTGTTTTTT	CASSQERRGLSTGELFF
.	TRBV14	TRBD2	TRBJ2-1	TGTGCCAGCAGCCAAGAAGGGCGACTAGCGGGGGGGAATGAGCAGTTCTTC	CASSQEGRLAGGNEQFF
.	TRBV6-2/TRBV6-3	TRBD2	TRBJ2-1	TGTGCCAGCAGTTATACTAGCGGGACCGCCTACAATGAGCAGTTCTTC	CASSYTSGTAYNEQFF
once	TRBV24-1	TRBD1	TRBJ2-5	TGTGCCACCAGTGATTCCTCGGGACAGGGTTGGAAGACCCAGTACTTC	CATSDSSGQGWKTQYF
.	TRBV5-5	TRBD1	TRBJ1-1	TGTGCCAGCAGCTGGGGACAGAGGAACACTGAAGCTTTCTTT	CASSWGQRNTEAFF
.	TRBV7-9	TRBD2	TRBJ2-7	TGTGCCAGCAGCTTCGGACCGGGGGGACTATACGAGCAGTACTTC	CASSFGPGGLYEQYF